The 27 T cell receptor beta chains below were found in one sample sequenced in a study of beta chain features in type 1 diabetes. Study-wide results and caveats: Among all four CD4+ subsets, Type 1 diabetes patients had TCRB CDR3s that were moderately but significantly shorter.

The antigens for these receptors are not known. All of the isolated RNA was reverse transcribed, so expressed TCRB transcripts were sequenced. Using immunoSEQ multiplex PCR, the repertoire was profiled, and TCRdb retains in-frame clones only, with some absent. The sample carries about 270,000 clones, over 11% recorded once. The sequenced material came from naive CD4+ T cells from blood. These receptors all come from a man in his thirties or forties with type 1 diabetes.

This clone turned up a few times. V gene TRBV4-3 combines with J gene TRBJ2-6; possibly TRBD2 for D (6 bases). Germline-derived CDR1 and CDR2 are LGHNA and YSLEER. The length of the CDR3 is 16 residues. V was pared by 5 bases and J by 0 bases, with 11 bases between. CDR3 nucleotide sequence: TGCGCCAGCAGCTCTGGGGGGACCTCTGGGGCCAACGTCCTGACTTTC. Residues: CASSSGGTSGANVLTF.

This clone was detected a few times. The CDR3 region is CASSSSGFYGYTF. The CDR3, as DNA: TGTGCCAGCAGCTCGTCAGGATTTTATGGCTACACCTTC. V usage is TRBV28 and J usage is TRBJ1-2, with D unclear. CDR3 size: 13 residues. The ends were cut back, 6 bases at V and 5 bases at J, with 13 bases in the middle. In germline, CDR1 is MDHEN, CDR2 SYDVKM.

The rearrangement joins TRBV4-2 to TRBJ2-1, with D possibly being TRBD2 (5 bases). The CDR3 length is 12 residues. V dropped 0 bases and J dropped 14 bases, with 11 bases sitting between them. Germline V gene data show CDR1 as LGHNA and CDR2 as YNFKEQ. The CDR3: CASSQDGSGEFF. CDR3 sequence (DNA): TGTGCCAGCAGCCAAGATGGTTCCGGGGAGTTCTTC.

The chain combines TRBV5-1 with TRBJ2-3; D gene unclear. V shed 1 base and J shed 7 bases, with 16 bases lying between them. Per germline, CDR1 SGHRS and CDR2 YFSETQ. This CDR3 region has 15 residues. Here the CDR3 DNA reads TGCGCCAGCAGCTTGTCGAGGCCTCCCACCCATACGCAGTATTTT. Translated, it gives CASSLSRPPTHTQYF.

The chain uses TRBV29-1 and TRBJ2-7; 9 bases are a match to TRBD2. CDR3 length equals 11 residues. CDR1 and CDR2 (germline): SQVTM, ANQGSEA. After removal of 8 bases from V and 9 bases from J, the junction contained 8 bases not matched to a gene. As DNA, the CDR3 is TGCAGCTCCTTAGCGGGAGCCACGCAGTACTTC. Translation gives CSSLAGATQYF.

Here the CDR3 reads CASSQDLRQRAETQYF. CDR3 nucleotides: TGTGCCAGCAGCCAAGACCTTCGCCAGAGAGCGGAGACCCAGTACTTC. This chain links TRBV7-2 with TRBJ2-5; no clear D gene. The CDR3 covers 16 residues. In germline, CDR1 is SGHTA, CDR2 FQGNSA. V shed 5 bases and J shed 5 bases, with 21 bases lying between them.

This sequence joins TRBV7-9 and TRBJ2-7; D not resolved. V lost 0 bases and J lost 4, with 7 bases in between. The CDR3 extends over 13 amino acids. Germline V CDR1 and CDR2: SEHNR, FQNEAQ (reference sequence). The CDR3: CASSLAGVYEQYF. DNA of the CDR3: TGTGCCAGCAGCTTAGCTGGAGTATACGAGCAGTACTTC.

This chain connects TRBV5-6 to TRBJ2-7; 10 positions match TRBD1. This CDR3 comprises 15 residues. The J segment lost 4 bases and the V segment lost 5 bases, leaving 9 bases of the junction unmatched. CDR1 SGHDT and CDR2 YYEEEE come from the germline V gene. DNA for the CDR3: TGTGCCAGCAGACCGTACCCGGGACAGGGGTACGAGCAGTACTTC. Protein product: CASRPYPGQGYEQYF.

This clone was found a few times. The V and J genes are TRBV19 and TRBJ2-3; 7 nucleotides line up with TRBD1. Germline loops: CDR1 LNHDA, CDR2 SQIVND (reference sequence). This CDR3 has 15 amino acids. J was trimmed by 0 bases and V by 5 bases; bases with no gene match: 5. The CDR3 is CASSPRDRSTDTQYF. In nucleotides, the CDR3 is TGTGCCAGTAGTCCCCGGGACAGAAGCACAGATACGCAGTATTTT.

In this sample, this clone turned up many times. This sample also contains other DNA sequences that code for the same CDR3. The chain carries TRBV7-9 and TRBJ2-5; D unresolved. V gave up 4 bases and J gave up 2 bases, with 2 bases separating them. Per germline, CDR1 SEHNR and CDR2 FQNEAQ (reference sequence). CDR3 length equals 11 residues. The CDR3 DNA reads TGTGCCAGCAGCTCTCAAGAGACCCAGTACTTC. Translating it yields CASSSQETQYF. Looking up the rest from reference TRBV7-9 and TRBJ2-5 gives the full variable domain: DTGVSQNPRHKITKRGQNVTFRCDPISEHNRLYWYRQTLGQGPEFLTYFQNEAQLEKSRLLSDRFSAERPKGSFSTLEIQRTEQGDSAMYLCASSSQETQYFGPGTRLLVL.

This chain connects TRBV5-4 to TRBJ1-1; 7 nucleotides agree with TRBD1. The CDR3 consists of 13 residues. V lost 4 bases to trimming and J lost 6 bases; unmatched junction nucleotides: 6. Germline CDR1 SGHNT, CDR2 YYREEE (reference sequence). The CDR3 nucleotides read TGTGCCAGCAGCCCTGGACAGGCCCCTGAAGCTTTCTTT. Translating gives CASSPGQAPEAFF.

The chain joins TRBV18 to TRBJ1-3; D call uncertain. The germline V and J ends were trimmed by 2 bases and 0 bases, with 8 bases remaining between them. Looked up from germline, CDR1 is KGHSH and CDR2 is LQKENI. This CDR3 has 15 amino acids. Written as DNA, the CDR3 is TGTGCCAGCTCACCAAGAGGGCCCTCTGGAAACACCATATATTTT. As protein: CASSPRGPSGNTIYF.

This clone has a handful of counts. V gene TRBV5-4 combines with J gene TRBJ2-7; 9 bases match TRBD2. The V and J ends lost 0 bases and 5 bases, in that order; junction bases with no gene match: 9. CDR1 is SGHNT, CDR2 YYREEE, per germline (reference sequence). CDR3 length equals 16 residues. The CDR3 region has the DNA TGTGCCAGCAGCTTGGGGGGACTAGCTATATTAGACGAGCAGTACTTC. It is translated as CASSLGGLAILDEQYF.

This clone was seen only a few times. CDR3 DNA sequence: TGCGCCAGCAGGATTGGACTAGCGGGGACAGATACGCAGTATTTT. It codes for CASRIGLAGTDTQYF. V and J are TRBV5-1 and TRBJ2-3; 12 positions agree with TRBD2. V trimming: 5 bases; J trimming: 3 bases; junction bases outside the gene matches: 4. CDR3 length equals 15 residues. Germline V gene lookup returns CDR1 SGHRS and CDR2 YFSETQ.

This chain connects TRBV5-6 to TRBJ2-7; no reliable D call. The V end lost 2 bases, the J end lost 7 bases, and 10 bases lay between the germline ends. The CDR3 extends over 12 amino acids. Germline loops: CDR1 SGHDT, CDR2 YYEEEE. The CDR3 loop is CASSFGPGEQYF. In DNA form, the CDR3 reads TGTGCCAGCAGCTTTGGCCCCGGGGAGCAGTACTTC.

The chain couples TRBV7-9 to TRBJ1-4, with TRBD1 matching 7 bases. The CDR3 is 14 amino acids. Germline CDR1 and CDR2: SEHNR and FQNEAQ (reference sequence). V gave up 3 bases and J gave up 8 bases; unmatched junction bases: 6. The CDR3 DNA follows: TGTGCCAGCAGCTTGAGACAGGGTCAAGAAAAACTGTTTTTT. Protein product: CASSLRQGQEKLFF.

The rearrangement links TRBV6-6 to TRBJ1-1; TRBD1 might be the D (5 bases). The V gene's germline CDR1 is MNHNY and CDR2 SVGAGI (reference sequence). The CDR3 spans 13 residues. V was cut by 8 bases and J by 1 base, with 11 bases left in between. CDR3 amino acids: CASSGLPNTEAFF. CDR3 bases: TGTGCCAGCTCGGGACTGCCGAACACTGAAGCTTTCTTT.

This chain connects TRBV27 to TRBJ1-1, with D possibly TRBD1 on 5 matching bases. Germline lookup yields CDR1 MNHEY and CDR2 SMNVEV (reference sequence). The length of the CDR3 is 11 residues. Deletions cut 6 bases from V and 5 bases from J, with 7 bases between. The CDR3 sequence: CASRGGTEAFF. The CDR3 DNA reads TGTGCCAGCAGGGGGGGGACTGAAGCTTTCTTT.

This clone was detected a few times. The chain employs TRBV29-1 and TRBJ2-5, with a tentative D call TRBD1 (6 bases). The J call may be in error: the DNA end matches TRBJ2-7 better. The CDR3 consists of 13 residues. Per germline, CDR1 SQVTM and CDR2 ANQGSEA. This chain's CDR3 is CSVRSGTSYEQYF. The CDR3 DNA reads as TGCAGCGTTCGTTCCGGGACATCCTACGAGCAGTACTTC.

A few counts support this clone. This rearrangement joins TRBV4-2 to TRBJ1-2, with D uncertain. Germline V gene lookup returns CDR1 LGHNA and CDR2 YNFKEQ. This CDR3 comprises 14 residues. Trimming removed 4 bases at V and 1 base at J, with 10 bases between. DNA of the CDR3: TGTGCCAGCAGCCCGAGTCGAATTAACTATGGCTACACCTTC. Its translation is CASSPSRINYGYTF.

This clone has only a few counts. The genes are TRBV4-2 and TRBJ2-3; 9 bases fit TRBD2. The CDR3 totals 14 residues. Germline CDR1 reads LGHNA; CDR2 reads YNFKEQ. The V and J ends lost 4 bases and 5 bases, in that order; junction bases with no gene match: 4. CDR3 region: CASSRREGGDTQYF. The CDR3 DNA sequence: TGTGCCAGCAGCCGGCGGGAGGGCGGAGATACGCAGTATTTT.

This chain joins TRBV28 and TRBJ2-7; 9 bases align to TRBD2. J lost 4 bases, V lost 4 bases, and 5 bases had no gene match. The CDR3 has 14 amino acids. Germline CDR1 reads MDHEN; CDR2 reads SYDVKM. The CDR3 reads CASSSGTSRYEQYF. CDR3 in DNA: TGTGCCAGCAGTTCCGGGACTAGCAGATACGAGCAGTACTTC.

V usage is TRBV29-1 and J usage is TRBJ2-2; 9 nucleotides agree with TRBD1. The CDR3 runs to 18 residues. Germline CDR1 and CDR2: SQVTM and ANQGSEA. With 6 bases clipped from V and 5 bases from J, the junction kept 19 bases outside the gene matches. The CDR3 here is CSVANPRDRVKGTGELFF. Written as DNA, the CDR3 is TGCAGCGTCGCAAACCCCCGGGACAGGGTAAAAGGGACCGGGGAGCTGTTTTTT.

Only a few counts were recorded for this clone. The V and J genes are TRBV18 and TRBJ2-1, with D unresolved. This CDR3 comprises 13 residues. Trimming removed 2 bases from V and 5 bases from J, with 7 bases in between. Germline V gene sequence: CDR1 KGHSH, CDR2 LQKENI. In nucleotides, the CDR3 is TGTGCCAGCTCACCAATCTCAGACAATGAGCAGTTCTTC. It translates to CASSPISDNEQFF.

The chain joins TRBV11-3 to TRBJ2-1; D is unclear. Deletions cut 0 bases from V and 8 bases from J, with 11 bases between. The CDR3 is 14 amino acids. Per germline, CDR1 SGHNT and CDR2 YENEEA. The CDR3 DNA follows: TGTGCCAGCAGCTTAGATTCGTACTCCCATGAGCAGTTCTTC. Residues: CASSLDSYSHEQFF.

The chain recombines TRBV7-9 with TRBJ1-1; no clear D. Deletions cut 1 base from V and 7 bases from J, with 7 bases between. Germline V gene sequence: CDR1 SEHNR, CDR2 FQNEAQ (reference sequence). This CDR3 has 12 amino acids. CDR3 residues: CASSLEFREAFF. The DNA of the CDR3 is TGTGCCAGCAGCTTAGAATTCCGTGAAGCTTTCTTT.

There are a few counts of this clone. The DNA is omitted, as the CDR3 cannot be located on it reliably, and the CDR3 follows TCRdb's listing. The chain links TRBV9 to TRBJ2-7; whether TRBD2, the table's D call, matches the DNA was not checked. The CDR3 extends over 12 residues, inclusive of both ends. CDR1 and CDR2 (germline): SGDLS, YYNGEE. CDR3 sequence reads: CASSVVGSGISF.